The next 29 T cell receptor beta chains were all read from a single sample in a study of T cell responses to AZD1222 COVID-19 vaccine. Clones were sequenced by immunoSEQ multiplex PCR, and TCRdb holds only the in-frame ones, with some missing. The sample holds 120,000 to 150,000 clones, more than 75% seen once. The sequenced sample was peripheral blood, obtained 28 days after the second AZD1222 dose. The receptors derive from an adult who received the AZD1222 COVID-19 vaccine.

This chain joins TRBV19 and TRBJ1-4; D is possibly TRBD1 (6 bases). Germline values: CDR1 LNHDA, CDR2 SQIVND (reference sequence). Trimming removed 3 bases at V and 1 base at J, with 12 bases between. This CDR3 has 16 amino acids. The CDR3 coding sequence is TGTGCCAGTAGTATTACAGGGAAGGAAACTAATGAAAAACTGTTTTTT. As protein: CASSITGKETNEKLFF.

J is TRBJ2-3 and V is TRBV10-3; a weak D match, TRBD2 (5 bases). The CDR3 covers 13 residues. CDR1 ENHRY and CDR2 SYGVKD come from the germline V gene. Between the trimmed V and J ends, which lost 10 bases and 6 bases, there was a span of 17 bases. The CDR3 reads CATTPQEEDTQYF. The DNA of the CDR3 is TGTGCCACCACCCCTCAGGAGGAGGATACGCAGTATTTT.

This rearrangement joins TRBV5-1 to TRBJ2-5, with 11 bases identical to TRBD2. CDR1 is SGHRS and CDR2 is YFSETQ in the germline V gene. Losses at the gene ends were 5 bases for V and 3 bases for J; bases not matched to a gene: 3. CDR3 length: 14 residues. The CDR3 protein is CASSLLAGEETQYF. Here the CDR3 DNA reads TGCGCCAGCAGTTTACTAGCGGGGGAAGAGACCCAGTACTTC. Full variable domain (missing parts from reference TRBV5-1 and TRBJ2-5): KAGVTQTPRYLIKTRGQQVTLSCSPISGHRSVSWYQQTPGQGLQFLFEYFSETQRNKGNFPGRFSGRQFSNSRSEMNVSTLELGDSALYLCASSLLAGEETQYFGPGTRLLVL.

The chain carries TRBV7-2 and TRBJ2-7; a weak D match, TRBD1 (6 bases). Looked up from germline, CDR1 is SGHTA and CDR2 is FQGNSA. The germline V and J ends were trimmed by 6 bases and 0 bases, with 12 bases remaining between them. The CDR3 is 14 amino acids. CDR3 sequence: CASRRTASSYEQYF. CDR3 in DNA: TGTGCCAGCAGGCGGACAGCTAGCTCCTACGAGCAGTACTTC.

On this clone itself: The same CDR3 arises from other DNA sequences in this sample as well. This chain uses TRBV9 with TRBJ2-3; D is unresolved. The length of the CDR3 is 12 residues. V lost 3 bases and J 3 bases, leaving 5 bases between the germline ends. From germline, CDR1 is SGDLS and CDR2 YYNGEE. The CDR3 loop reads CASSARTDTQYF. The CDR3 coding sequence is TGTGCCAGCAGCGCCCGGACAGATACGCAGTATTTT.

V is TRBV3-1 (or the pseudogene TRBV3-2) and J is TRBJ1-4, with D unclear. CDR3 length equals 16 residues. Trimming left V 6 bases short and J 2 bases short, with 16 bases between. Germline lookup yields CDR1 LGHDT and CDR2 YNNKEL (reference sequence). The CDR3: CASSPIDGVTNEKLFF. In nucleotides, the CDR3 is TGTGCCAGCAGTCCAATTGACGGCGTGACTAATGAAAAACTGTTTTTT.

This chain links TRBV12-3 or TRBV12-4 with TRBJ2-6; D uncertain. Trimming stripped 6 bases from V and 4 bases from J, with 7 bases between. The CDR3 sequence is 13 residues long. In DNA, the CDR3 is TGTGCCAGCAGCGGTGCAGGGGCCAACGTCCTGACTTTC. It specifies CASSGAGANVLTF.

The V call is TRBV30, the J call TRBJ2-1; a possible D gene is TRBD2 (6 bases). V was clipped by 0 bases and J by 7 bases, with 19 bases between them. The CDR3 extends over 16 amino acids. Germline CDR1 GTSNPN, CDR2 SVGIG (reference sequence). The CDR3, as DNA: TGTGCCTGGAGTGTACGAAGCGGGTTCAGGTCGAATGAGCAGTTCTTC. Translating it yields CAWSVRSGFRSNEQFF.

J is TRBJ2-5 and V is TRBV10-3, with TRBD1 as a possible D gene (5 bases). This CDR3 comprises 11 residues. Germline assignment: CDR1 ENHRY and CDR2 SYGVKD. Between the trimmed V and J ends, which lost 10 bases and 3 bases, there was a span of 9 bases. Written as DNA, the CDR3 is TGTGCCACCACAGGAGAAGAGACCCAGTACTTC. Its translation is CATTGEETQYF.

This chain connects TRBV25-1 to TRBJ2-7; 10 bases fit TRBD2. The CDR3 spans 14 residues. CDR1 and CDR2 (germline): MGHDK, SYGVNS. The V segment lost 7 bases and the J segment 7 bases; nucleotides outside the gene matches: 10. The CDR3 region has the DNA TGTGCCAGCAATAAAGCGGGGGGGCCCAGTGAGCAGTACTTC. Protein product: CASNKAGGPSEQYF.

The genes are TRBV10-1 and TRBJ1-1; D remains unclear. The CDR3 has 14 residues. In germline, CDR1 is WNHNN, CDR2 SYGVQD (reference sequence). V lost 2 bases to trimming and J lost 7 bases, with 14 bases between them. The CDR3 bases are TGCGCCAGCAGTGAGAGGTTGGGTGTTGGTGAAGCTTTCTTT. Translating it yields CASSERLGVGEAFF.

The chain is built from TRBV30 and TRBJ1-2, with 8 positions matching TRBD1. CDR1 is GTSNPN and CDR2 is SVGIG in the germline V gene (reference sequence). The J segment lost 6 bases and the V segment lost 4 bases, leaving 4 bases of the junction unmatched. This CDR3 is built from 12 residues. The CDR3 here is CAWNDRGDGYTF. In nucleotides, the CDR3 is TGTGCCTGGAATGACAGGGGTGATGGCTACACCTTC.

The V and J genes are TRBV6-5 and TRBJ2-5; 9 positions match TRBD1. V shed 6 bases and J 9 bases; nucleotides not matched to a gene: 11. Germline loops: CDR1 MNHEY, CDR2 SVGAGI. This CDR3 contains 14 residues. CDR3 sequence (DNA): TGTGCCAGCAGATGGACAGGGGACAGTGAGGCCCAGTACTTC. Translation gives CASRWTGDSEAQYF.

J is TRBJ1-3 and V is TRBV7-2; tentative D call: TRBD1 (6 bases). This CDR3 contains 13 residues. Germline lookup yields CDR1 SGHTA and CDR2 FQGNSA. The V and J ends lost 10 bases and 7 bases respectively, with 17 bases between them. The CDR3 coding sequence is TGTGCCACCAGGGGTGCTAGTTTGAACACCATATATTTT. This translates into CATRGASLNTIYF.

The V call is TRBV28, the J call TRBJ1-5; 9 bases are a match to TRBD1. This CDR3 has 14 residues. Trimming cost V 7 bases and J 7 bases; bases outside gene matches: 8. Germline V lookup: CDR1 MDHEN, CDR2 SYDVKM. For the CDR3, the DNA is TGTGCCAGCATTCGACAGGGGGAAGTACAGCCCCAGCATTTT. Its protein product is CASIRQGEVQPQHF.

V gene TRBV6-5 combines with J gene TRBJ2-2; D remains unclear. The CDR3 sequence is 14 residues long. Germline V gene data show CDR1 as MNHEY and CDR2 as SVGAGI. Trimming took off 4 bases at V and 0 bases at J, with 6 bases between the two ends. As DNA, the CDR3 is TGTGCCAGCAGTTCGGATACGAACACCGGGGAGCTGTTTTTT. Translating gives CASSSDTNTGELFF.

The chain recombines TRBV28 with TRBJ2-7; 10 bases are shared with TRBD1. This CDR3 is built from 15 residues. The germline V gene encodes CDR1 MDHEN and CDR2 SYDVKM. The junction had 7 bases not matched to a gene; V was cut back by 6 bases and J by 2 bases. The CDR3 nucleotides are TGTGCCAGCAGCCCGACAGGGGGCATCACCTACGAGCAGTACTTC. Translation: CASSPTGGITYEQYF. The full variable domain, in which reference TRBV28 and TRBJ2-7 provide the parts outside the CDR3, is DVKVTQSSRYLVKRTGEKVFLECVQDMDHENMFWYRQDPGLGLRLIYFSYDVKMKEKGDIPEGYSVSREKKERFSLILESASTNQTSMYLCASSPTGGITYEQYFGPGTRLTVT.

The chain uses TRBV15 and TRBJ1-6; maybe TRBD1 (5 bases). V lost 8 bases to trimming and J lost 0 bases, with 14 bases between them. This CDR3 has 16 amino acids. From germline, CDR1 is LNHNV and CDR2 YYDKDF (reference sequence). The CDR3: CATSKGTSSYNSPLHF. DNA for the CDR3: TGTGCCACCTCCAAGGGGACGAGCTCCTATAATTCACCCCTCCACTTT.

The V and J genes are TRBV15 and TRBJ2-3, with a possible D match to TRBD1 (6 bases). The CDR3 has 13 residues. Per the germline V gene, CDR1 is LNHNV and CDR2 is YYDKDF (reference sequence). Trimming cost V 6 bases and J 6 bases, with 13 bases left between them. The CDR3: CATRSTGGDTQYF. The CDR3 DNA is TGTGCCACCAGGTCGACAGGAGGTGATACGCAGTATTTT.

The chain employs TRBV29-1 and TRBJ1-5; tentatively, D is TRBD1 (5 bases). The CDR3 loop spans 13 amino acids. Germline-derived CDR1 and CDR2 are SQVTM and ANQGSEA. V lost 1 base and J lost 4, with 8 bases in between. CDR3 sequence: CSVEGGGNQPQHF. The CDR3 DNA sequence: TGCAGCGTTGAAGGTGGGGGAAATCAGCCCCAGCATTTT.

This clone was picked up one time. The chain is built from TRBV5-5 and TRBJ1-6; perhaps TRBD1 as D (6 bases). V lost 5 bases and J 10 bases, leaving 13 bases between the germline ends. The CDR3 sequence is 13 residues long. Germline CDR1 and CDR2: SGHKS and YYEKEE (reference sequence). This CDR3 reads CASSWTVGSPLHF. The CDR3, as DNA: TGTGCCAGCAGTTGGACAGTAGGATCACCCCTCCACTTT.

This clone was seen once. The CDR3 here is CATSDRQGGNQPQHF. The CDR3 DNA reads TGTGCCACCAGTGATCGACAGGGCGGCAATCAGCCCCAGCATTTT. The V and J genes are TRBV24-1 and TRBJ1-5; 7 nucleotides line up with TRBD1. The ends lost 3 bases at V and 2 bases at J; junction bases unmatched: 3. CDR3 size: 15 residues. Per germline, CDR1 KGHDR and CDR2 SFDVKD.

The gene calls are TRBV10-3 and TRBJ1-2; D might be TRBD1 (6 bases). This CDR3 is 17 amino acids long. Trimming cost V 2 bases and J 5 bases, with 21 bases left between them. Germline V gene sequence: CDR1 ENHRY, CDR2 SYGVKD. The CDR3 is CAISEPRQATISYGYTF. CDR3 in DNA: TGTGCCATCAGTGAGCCGCGACAGGCGACGATCTCGTATGGCTACACCTTC.

V gene TRBV6-5 combines with J gene TRBJ2-7; the D gene could be TRBD1 or TRBD2 (5 bases each). Trimming took 7 bases from V and 5 from J, leaving 18 bases between them. This CDR3 spans 14 amino acids. CDR1 and CDR2 from the germline V gene are MNHEY and SVGAGI. CDR3: CASNLGTAIDEQYF. The CDR3 nucleotides are TGTGCCAGCAATCTAGGGACGGCTATCGACGAGCAGTACTTC.

This clone was recorded once. The rearrangement joins TRBV5-1 to TRBJ2-2; 9 bases match TRBD1. Trimming removed 3 bases from V and 5 bases from J; junction bases left unmatched: 5. CDR3 length: 15 amino acids. Germline values: CDR1 SGHRS, CDR2 YFSETQ. CDR3 protein: CASSSGQGGTGELFF. The CDR3 region has the DNA TGCGCCAGCAGCTCGGGACAGGGAGGAACCGGGGAGCTGTTTTTT.

The chain couples TRBV27 to TRBJ1-3; D may be TRBD1 (5 bases). From germline, CDR1 is MNHEY and CDR2 SMNVEV (reference sequence). V was cut by 5 bases and J by 7 bases, with 24 bases left in between. The CDR3 runs 17 residues. The chain's CDR3 is CASSASRPNTRGNTIYF. The DNA of the CDR3 is TGTGCCAGCAGTGCGTCTCGCCCGAACACCCGGGGGAACACCATATATTTT.

This sequence joins TRBV13 and TRBJ1-1; no clear D gene. From germline, CDR1 is PRHDT and CDR2 FYEKMQ (reference sequence). This CDR3 spans 14 amino acids. Trimming took off 4 bases at V and 0 bases at J, with 9 bases between the two ends. The CDR3 loop is CASSSDTLNTEAFF. CDR3 sequence (DNA): TGTGCCAGCAGCTCAGACACCCTGAACACTGAAGCTTTCTTT.

The chain has TRBV6-6 and TRBJ2-2, with 7 bases matching TRBD2. Germline CDR1 MNHNY, CDR2 SVGAGI (reference sequence). The junction had 0 bases not matched to a gene; V was cut back by 2 bases and J by 6 bases. CDR3 length: 13 amino acids. Here the CDR3 reads CASSYGGAGELFF. In DNA, the CDR3 is TGTGCCAGCAGTTACGGGGGGGCCGGGGAGCTGTTTTTT.

The rearrangement uses TRBV30 and TRBJ1-4; D gene ambiguous. CDR3 length: 12 residues. The V end lost 0 bases, the J end lost 10 bases, and 9 bases lay between the germline ends. Germline V gives CDR1 GTSNPN, CDR2 SVGIG (reference sequence). CDR3 DNA sequence: TGTGCCTGGAGTGTAGAACAGCCAAAACTGTTTTTT. Its translation: CAWSVEQPKLFF.